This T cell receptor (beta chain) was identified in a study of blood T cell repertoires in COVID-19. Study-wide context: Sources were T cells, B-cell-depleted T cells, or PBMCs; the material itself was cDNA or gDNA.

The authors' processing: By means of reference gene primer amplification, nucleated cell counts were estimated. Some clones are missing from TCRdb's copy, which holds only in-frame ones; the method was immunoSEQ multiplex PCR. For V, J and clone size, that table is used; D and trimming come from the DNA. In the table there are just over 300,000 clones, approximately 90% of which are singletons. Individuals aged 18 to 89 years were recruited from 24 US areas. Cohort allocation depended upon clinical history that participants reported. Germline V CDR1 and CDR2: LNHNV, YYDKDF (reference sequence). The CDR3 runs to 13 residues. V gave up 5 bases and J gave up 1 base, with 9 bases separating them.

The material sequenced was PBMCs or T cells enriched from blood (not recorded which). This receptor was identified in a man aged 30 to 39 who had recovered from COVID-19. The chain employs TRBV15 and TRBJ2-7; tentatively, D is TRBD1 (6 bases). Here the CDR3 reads CATSLRGSYEQYF. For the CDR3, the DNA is TGTGCCACCAGCTTGAGGGGGTCCTACGAGCAGTACTTC.